The 19 T cell receptor beta chains below were found in one sample sequenced in a study of blood T cells in healthy people across ages. Then a second PCR, running roughly 6 to 11 cycles, was carried out with a sample-barcoded 5' primer and a J-beta primer mix. TCRdb re-called the 5' RACE reads with MiXCR, one entry per CDR3 protein. The sample shows around 1,500,000 distinct CDR3 sequences, 28% of them seen only once. The specimen was blood. Receptors originate from a woman aged 25 to 39 in good health.

J is TRBJ1-2 and V is TRBV5-1; TRBD1 matches 12 bases. The trim removed 4 bases at V and 5 bases at J, leaving 6 bases unmatched. This CDR3 has 15 amino acids. Germline assignment: CDR1 SGHRS and CDR2 YFSETQ. CDR3 in amino acids: CASSVGDRGPYGYTF. The CDR3 DNA follows: TGCGCCAGCAGCGTGGGGGACAGGGGGCCGTATGGCTACACCTTC.

This clonotype appeared a few times. The gene calls are TRBV4-3 and TRBJ2-1, with D unclear. Trimming took off 1 base at V and 6 bases at J, with 13 bases between the two ends. Germline-derived CDR1 and CDR2 are LGHNA and YSLEER. This CDR3 is 15 amino acids long. This chain's CDR3 is CASSQAHFSGNEQFF. In DNA, the CDR3 is TGCGCCAGCAGCCAAGCCCACTTCTCCGGCAATGAGCAGTTCTTC.

This clonotype turned up a few times. CDR3 in DNA: TGTGCCAGCAGTTTGGACGGACATAGCAATCAGCCCCAGCATTTT. Encoded protein: CASSLDGHSNQPQHF. The chain joins TRBV6-5 to TRBJ1-5; TRBD1 is a possible D gene (5 bases). The CDR3 runs to 15 residues. Germline-derived CDR1 and CDR2 are MNHEY and SVGAGI. The V end was cut by 4 bases, the J end by 0 bases, with 10 bases between.

This clonotype was seen only a few times. The chain is built from TRBV20-1 and TRBJ2-5, with unresolved D. The assigned J gene may be wrong: the sequence end matches TRBJ2-7 better. Germline loops: CDR1 DFQATT, CDR2 SNEGSKA (reference sequence). The CDR3 consists of 12 residues. The CDR3 coding sequence is TGCAGTGCTACGGCCCCCTGGGACGAGCAGTACTTC. Residues: CSATAPWDEQYF.

This clonotype has a count of ten or more. The rearrangement joins TRBV5-1 to TRBJ2-1; D not certain. CDR3 length: 15 residues. V was trimmed by 1 base and J by 4 bases, leaving 12 bases between them. The germline CDR1 and CDR2 sequences are SGHRS and YFSETQ. The CDR3 loop is CASSLLGSSYNEQFF. In DNA, the CDR3 is TGCGCCAGCAGCTTGCTGGGGTCGAGTTACAATGAGCAGTTCTTC.

This clonotype was seen repeatedly, ten times or more. The J gene is TRBJ2-1, the V gene TRBV4-1; the match to TRBD2 covers 13 bases. J was trimmed by 7 bases and V by 4 bases; bases with no gene match: 10. CDR1 MGHRA and CDR2 YSYEKL come from the germline V gene. The CDR3 sequence is 17 residues long. In DNA form, the CDR3 reads TGCGCCAGCAGCCCGGGACTAGCGGGGCCTAAGGGGAATGAGCAGTTCTTC. It translates to CASSPGLAGPKGNEQFF.

This clonotype was seen more than once but under ten times. J is TRBJ1-1 and V is TRBV28; 9 nucleotides align to TRBD1. J was trimmed by 4 bases and V by 10 bases; bases with no gene match: 7. The CDR3 covers 13 residues. Germline values: CDR1 MDHEN, CDR2 SYDVKM. The CDR3 spells CATGTGYSTEAFF. For the CDR3, the DNA is TGTGCCACCGGGACAGGGTACAGCACTGAAGCTTTCTTT. Based on the CDR3 plus reference TRBV28 and TRBJ1-1, the full variable domain is DVKVTQSSRYLVKRTGEKVFLECVQDMDHENMFWYRQDPGLGLRLIYFSYDVKMKEKGDIPEGYSVSREKKERFSLILESASTNQTSMYLCATGTGYSTEAFFGQGTRLTVV.

The gene calls are TRBV28 and TRBJ2-2; D call uncertain. Germline V lookup: CDR1 MDHEN, CDR2 SYDVKM. This CDR3 is built from 13 residues. The ends were cut back, 6 bases at V and 6 bases at J, with 11 bases in the middle. CDR3 DNA sequence: TGTGCCAGCAGGGGCGGTTGGCCCGGGGAGCTGTTTTTT. Residues: CASRGGWPGELFF.

In this sample, this clonotype turned up a few times. V is TRBV5-1 and J is TRBJ2-1; D gene ambiguous. The V gene lost 0 bases and the J gene lost 8 bases, with 15 bases spanning the gap. Germline-derived CDR1 and CDR2 are SGHRS and YFSETQ. This CDR3 contains 15 residues. Here the CDR3 DNA reads TGCGCCAGCAGCTTGGAAGTGACGGCTCCCGATGAGCAGTTCTTC. It translates to CASSLEVTAPDEQFF.

This clonotype was recorded many times. This sequence joins TRBV6-6 and TRBJ1-2; 11 bases align to TRBD1. The V gene's germline CDR1 is MNHNY and CDR2 SVGAGI (reference sequence). V lost 4 bases and J lost 8; bases outside the gene matches: 6. The CDR3 is 14 residues long. The CDR3 DNA sequence: TGTGCCAGCAGTTTAGGGACAGGGGGACGGGGCTACACCTTC. Its protein is CASSLGTGGRGYTF.

This chain links TRBV20-1 with TRBJ2-1; D possibly corresponds to TRBD2 (5 bases). V lost 6 bases, J lost 0 bases, and 21 bases lay in between. The CDR3 spans 17 residues. Germline V CDR1 and CDR2: DFQATT, SNEGSKA (reference sequence). The CDR3 protein is CSAAGSNSQSSYNEQFF. The CDR3 DNA follows: TGCAGTGCCGCGGGTTCAAATAGCCAGAGCTCCTACAATGAGCAGTTCTTC.

This clonotype has just a few counts. This chain joins TRBV10-3 and TRBJ1-5; 7 bases fit TRBD1. This CDR3 region has 18 residues. Germline loops: CDR1 ENHRY, CDR2 SYGVKD. Losses at the gene ends were 3 bases for V and 0 bases for J; bases not matched to a gene: 11. As DNA, the CDR3 is TGTGCCATCAGTGACAAGACAGGGTGGAGGGATAGCAATCAGCCCCAGCATTTT. Amino acids: CAISDKTGWRDSNQPQHF.

The J gene is TRBJ2-1, the V gene TRBV20-1, with 8 nucleotides matching TRBD2. This CDR3 is built from 13 residues. Trimming cost V 5 bases and J 5 bases; bases outside gene matches: 5. Germline loops: CDR1 DFQATT, CDR2 SNEGSKA (reference sequence). Here the CDR3 reads CSAHAAGDNEQFF. In DNA form, the CDR3 reads TGCAGTGCTCACGCAGCGGGAGACAATGAGCAGTTCTTC.

This clonotype was seen many times. The genes are TRBV28 and TRBJ2-3, with TRBD2 identical over 8 bases. The ends lost 4 bases at V and 0 bases at J; junction bases unmatched: 6. This CDR3 region has 16 residues. Germline CDR1 is MDHEN and CDR2 is SYDVKM. DNA for the CDR3: TGTGCCAGCAGTTATATTGGGACTAGAAGCACAGATACGCAGTATTTT. Protein sequence: CASSYIGTRSTDTQYF.

The CDR3 reads CASSIQRGGHTF. The CDR3 nucleotides are TGTGCCAGCAGTATCCAAAGAGGCGGCCACACCTTC. The genes are TRBV6-2 or TRBV6-3 and TRBJ1-2; no clear D. The CDR3 length is 12 residues. Germline-derived CDR1 and CDR2 are MNHEY and SVGEGT. Trimming took off 5 bases at V and 12 bases at J, with 16 bases between the two ends.

V and J are TRBV28 and TRBJ1-1; D ambiguous. The germline V gene has CDR1 MDHEN and CDR2 SYDVKM. The V end was cut by 1 base, the J end by 7 bases, with 4 bases between. This CDR3 spans 11 amino acids. CDR3 nucleotides: TGTGCCAGCAGTTTATATGATGAAGCTTTCTTT. Encoded protein: CASSLYDEAFF.

The chain is built from TRBV30 and TRBJ1-2, with TRBD1 matching 8 bases. After removal of 4 bases from V and 7 bases from J, the junction contained 8 bases not matched to a gene. Looked up from germline, CDR1 is GTSNPN and CDR2 is SVGIG (reference sequence). The CDR3 has 13 residues. The CDR3 is CAWTADRATGYTF. For the CDR3, the DNA is TGTGCCTGGACCGCGGACAGGGCCACTGGCTACACCTTC.

This clonotype was observed a handful of times. The gene calls are TRBV27 and TRBJ1-1, with 8 bases lining up with TRBD1. Germline-derived CDR1 and CDR2 are MNHEY and SMNVEV (reference sequence). V was pared by 5 bases and J by 7 bases, with 6 bases of the junction left unmatched. CDR3 size: 13 residues. The CDR3 here is CASSQRTGNEAFF. DNA of the CDR3: TGTGCCAGCAGTCAACGGACAGGGAATGAAGCTTTCTTT.

Only a few counts were recorded for this clonotype. The chain carries TRBV15 and TRBJ1-2; no definite D call. The V end lost 0 bases, the J end lost 4 bases, and 9 bases lay between the germline ends. The germline CDR1 and CDR2 sequences are LNHNV and YYDKDF (reference sequence). The CDR3 spans 14 residues. The CDR3 sequence: CATSRDQRLYGYTF. In DNA form, the CDR3 reads TGTGCCACCAGCAGAGACCAGCGCCTCTATGGCTACACCTTC.